This T cell receptor (beta chain) appears in the sequencing data of a study of vaccination and CD4 T cells after COVID-19. The CDR3 runs 14 residues. V lost 2 bases, J lost 3 bases, and 3 bases stayed unmatched. The germline CDR1 and CDR2 sequences are DFQATT and SNEGSKA (reference sequence). Cultured CD4+ T-cell DNA underwent Oncomine TCR Beta short-read sequencing. TCRdb itself ran the PCR reads through MiXCR, one entry per CDR3 protein. This sample has about 13,000 distinct CDR3 sequences, with just under 80% found just once. Treatment reported: roughly 10-day PBMC culture with coronavirus spike peptide pools or control peptides (ViraFEST assay). Following expansion of antigen-specific T cells with peptide pools, ViraFEST then sequenced TCRs. Turning to this clonotype: Its specificity is unknown.

The specimen was CD4+ T cells from blood, cultured in vitro. The rearrangement uses TRBV20-1 and TRBJ1-5; 8 positions match TRBD1. The TCR originated in a human donor who had recovered from COVID-19. CDR3 sequence: CSARQGANNQPQHF. The CDR3 DNA reads TGCAGTGCTAGACAGGGGGCGAACAATCAGCCCCAGCATTTT.